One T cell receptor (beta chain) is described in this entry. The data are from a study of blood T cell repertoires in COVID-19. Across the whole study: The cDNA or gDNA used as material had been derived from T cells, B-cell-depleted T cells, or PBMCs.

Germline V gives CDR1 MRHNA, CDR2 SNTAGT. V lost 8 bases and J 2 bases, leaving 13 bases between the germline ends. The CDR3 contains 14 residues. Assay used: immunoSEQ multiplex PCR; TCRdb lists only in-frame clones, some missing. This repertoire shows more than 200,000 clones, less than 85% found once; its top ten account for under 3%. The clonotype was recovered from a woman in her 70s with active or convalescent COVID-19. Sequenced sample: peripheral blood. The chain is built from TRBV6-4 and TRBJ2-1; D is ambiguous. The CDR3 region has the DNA TGTGCCAGCTCAAGAGAAAGTACCTACAATGAGCAGTTCTTC. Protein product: CASSRESTYNEQFF.